This T cell receptor (beta chain) was captured in a study of blood T cell repertoires in COVID-19. Study information: COVID-19 samples from acute and convalescent phases originated in the United States, Italy and Spain. Sources were T cells, B-cell-depleted T cells, or PBMCs; the material itself was cDNA or gDNA.

The J segment lost 5 bases and the V segment lost 5 bases, leaving 19 bases of the junction unmatched. The length of the CDR3 is 19 residues. CDR1 is SGHRS, CDR2 YFSETQ, per germline. As originally analysed: Reference gene primer amplification yielded estimated nucleated cell counts. TCRdb's copy holds only in-frame clones and misses some; the assay was immunoSEQ multiplex PCR. V and J calls plus clone size are reproduced from that table; the DNA served to infer D and trimming. The sample includes 100,000 to 150,000 clones, approximately 70% of them seen just once. The source is a woman aged 70-85 years with acute or convalescent COVID-19. The material sequenced was peripheral blood. V gene TRBV5-1 combines with J gene TRBJ2-5; TRBD2 matches 12 bases. CDR3 residues: CASSRGGGLAGTPRETQYF. CDR3 in DNA: TGCGCCAGCAGTCGGGGGGGCGGACTAGCGGGGACACCCAGGGAGACCCAGTACTTC.